The clone carrying this T cell receptor (beta chain) was detected once. Its matching antigen is unknown. The conserved closing phenylalanine or tryptophan is absent in this CDR3, likely reflecting a read error. This CDR3 is 16 amino acids long. The germline V gene has CDR1 SGHAT and CDR2 FQDESV (reference sequence). V was clipped by 0 bases and J by 3 bases, with 11 bases between them. The record originates from a study of tumor and adjacent non-tumor tissue in lung cancer. As for the study in general: Each sample yielded 3.5 million to 4.5 million productive TCRbeta reads on average. Study conclusions and caveats: Higher tumor TCR diversity was associated with shorter survival. Tumor tissue had significantly higher TCR diversity than normal lung.

This sample's RNA came from whole unsorted tissue. The library came from three nested PCR rounds adapted from ARM-PCR protocols. TCRdb redid the calling of the multiplex PCR reads with MiXCR, one entry per CDR3 protein. The sample lists over 100,000 distinct CDR3 sequences; roughly 75% were seen once. The rearrangement links TRBV11-1 to TRBJ2-2; no firm D call. Sequencing used lung tumor tissue. The TCR sequence derives from an older woman with non-small cell lung cancer. The CDR3 is CASSLAVYADTGELFS. The CDR3 coding sequence is TGTGCCAGCAGCTTAGCCGTATACGCGGACACCGGGGAGCTGTTTTCT.